The 7 T cell receptor beta chains below were found in one sample sequenced in a study of cytomegalovirus exposure and HLA in healthy donors. PCR employed 60 Vbeta and 13 Jbeta primers. Profiling relied on immunoSEQ multiplex PCR, and the TCRdb table lists in-frame clones only, not all of them. The data hold some 150,000 clones, with around 69% observed a single time. Source material: PBMCs. All receptors come from a man in his fifties or sixties in good health and CMV-seronegative.

This clone was seen only a few times. The chain is built from TRBV7-9 and TRBJ2-5; 7 bases are a match to TRBD2. The germline CDR1 and CDR2 sequences are SEHNR and FQNEAQ (reference sequence). Trimming removed 2 bases from V and 0 bases from J; junction bases left unmatched: 6. The CDR3 runs 16 residues. The CDR3 DNA sequence: TGTGCCAGCAGCTTAATGGGTAGCGGGTACCAAGAGACCCAGTACTTC. It codes for CASSLMGSGYQETQYF.

The V gene is TRBV11-2, the J gene TRBJ2-3, with 7 bases that match TRBD2. Trimming removed 6 bases from V and 6 bases from J; junction bases left unmatched: 12. Germline-derived CDR1 and CDR2 are SGHAT and FQNNGV. CDR3 length: 15 residues. CDR3 region: CASRDWGGGRDTQYF. DNA of the CDR3: TGTGCCAGCAGGGACTGGGGGGGAGGCCGGGATACGCAGTATTTT.

This rearrangement joins TRBV28 to TRBJ2-5; 8 bases fit TRBD1. V dropped 3 bases and J dropped 7; count of bases not matched to a gene: 7. CDR1 MDHEN and CDR2 SYDVKM come from the germline V gene. The CDR3 contains 14 residues. The CDR3 is CASSFSGGAGTQYF. The CDR3 region has the DNA TGTGCCAGCAGTTTTTCAGGGGGCGCGGGGACCCAGTACTTC.

This chain joins TRBV11-3 and TRBJ1-1, with TRBD1 identical over 7 bases. The CDR3 runs to 14 residues. Losses at the gene ends were 6 bases for V and 1 base for J; bases not matched to a gene: 5. From germline, CDR1 is SGHNT and CDR2 YENEEA. The CDR3 coding sequence is TGTGCCAGCAGTCCGGACAGGAGGAACACTGAAGCTTTCTTT. Amino acid sequence: CASSPDRRNTEAFF. Full variable domain (remainder filled in from reference TRBV11-3 and TRBJ1-1): EAGVVQSPRYKIIEKKQPVAFWCNPISGHNTLYWYLQNLGQGPELLIRYENEEAVDDSQLPKDRFSAERLKGVDSTLKIQPAELGDSAVYLCASSPDRRNTEAFFGQGTRLTVV.

The chain is built from TRBV14 and TRBJ2-3, with 9 bases matching TRBD1. The CDR3 is 17 residues long. CDR1 is SGHDN, CDR2 FVKESK, per germline. Trimming cost V 1 base and J 3 bases; bases outside gene matches: 8. CDR3 nucleotide sequence: TGTGCCAGCAGCCAAGGGACAGGGGAAATACGGACAGATACGCAGTATTTT. Protein product: CASSQGTGEIRTDTQYF.

This sequence joins TRBV5-1 and TRBJ1-2; D remains unclear. Germline-derived CDR1 and CDR2 are SGHRS and YFSETQ. V lost 0 bases and J 4 bases, leaving 7 bases between the germline ends. The CDR3 extends over 13 amino acids. This CDR3 reads CASSLDSIYGYTF. CDR3 sequence (DNA): TGCGCCAGCAGCTTGGACAGCATCTATGGCTACACCTTC. The whole variable domain, remainder taken from reference TRBV5-1 and TRBJ1-2, is KAGVTQTPRYLIKTRGQQVTLSCSPISGHRSVSWYQQTPGQGLQFLFEYFSETQRNKGNFPGRFSGRQFSNSRSEMNVSTLELGDSALYLCASSLDSIYGYTFGSGTRLTVV.

This clone was seen a single time. The chain combines TRBV12-5 with TRBJ2-2; D gene ambiguous. V lost 4 bases, J lost 4 bases, and 7 bases lay in between. CDR3 length: 13 residues. The V gene's germline CDR1 is LGHNT and CDR2 FRNRAP. CDR3 in DNA: TGTGCTAGTGGTTCCGGTTTCACCGGGGAGCTGTTTTTT. This sequence encodes CASGSGFTGELFF.